The rows below give T cell receptor beta chains drawn from one sample of a study of blood T cell repertoires in COVID-19. The method was immunoSEQ multiplex PCR; TCRdb's version includes in-frame clones alone and lacks a portion of them. The sample consists of roughly 70,000 clones, 79% of them appearing once. Input material: peripheral blood. These receptors all stem from a woman aged 55-69 years with acute or convalescent COVID-19. CDR3s include the opening cysteine and the closing phenylalanine or tryptophan. A D gene is named only where the DNA matches it firmly. Clone size, where shown, is once, few, many, or a class for clones that have expanded.

J gene	D gene	V gene	clone size	CDR3 DNA	CDR3 protein
TRBJ2-3	TRBD1	TRBV7-3	once	TGTGCCAGCAGTCGGGGAGGACAGGGGCTAGATACGCAGTATTTT	CASSRGGQGLDTQYF
TRBJ2-1	TRBD2	TRBV11-3	.	TGTGCCAGCAGCCCGGGGGGGGGTGGCTACAATGAGCAGTTCTTC	CASSPGGGGYNEQFF
TRBJ2-3	TRBD1	TRBV5-1	.	TGCGCCAGCAGCACCCACAGGGGTTTCACAGATACGCAGTATTTT	CASSTHRGFTDTQYF
TRBJ1-5	.	TRBV4-1	.	TGCGCCAGCAGCCAAGCGGCGGGGGATCAGCCCCAGCATTTT	CASSQAAGDQPQHF
TRBJ1-1	.	TRBV27	.	TGTGCCAGCAGTTCCGAACCAGGGCGCGCTGAAGCTTTCTTT	CASSSEPGRAEAFF
TRBJ1-6	TRBD1	TRBV5-6	.	TGTGCCAGCAGCCGAAACAGGGGTTCACCCCTCCACTTT	CASSRNRGSPLHF
TRBJ1-2	.	TRBV3-1/TRBV3-2	.	TGTGCCAGCAGCCAAGGCGGTTCCCTGGCGGGGGACTATGGCTACACCTTC	CASSQGGSLAGDYGYTF
TRBJ2-7	TRBD1	TRBV19	.	TGTGCCAGTAGTATAGCCTCAACAGGGGTGGGCGAGCAGTACTTC	CASSIASTGVGEQYF
TRBJ2-3	.	TRBV3-1/TRBV3-2	.	TGTGCCAGCAGCTCAATCTACGGAAGGGAGAACGCAGATACGCAGTATTTT	CASSSIYGRENADTQYF
TRBJ2-7	TRBD1	TRBV7-3	.	TGTGCCAGCAGCAGAGGGGGCGGCGAGCAGTACTTC	CASSRGGGEQYF
TRBJ1-3	.	TRBV18	.	TGTGCCAGCTCACCAGGGGCCGACTCTGGAAACACCATATATTTT	CASSPGADSGNTIYF
TRBJ2-5	.	TRBV7-9	.	TGTGCCAGCAGACCCAAGGGTTCCGGGGTCGAGGGGACCCAGTACTTC	CASRPKGSGVEGTQYF
TRBJ2-3	TRBD2	TRBV5-1	few	TGCGCCAGCAGCTTAGCGGGGGGGCGAACAGATACGCAGTATTTT	CASSLAGGRTDTQYF
TRBJ2-2	TRBD2	TRBV4-2	many	TGTGCCAGCAGCCAAGTAGCGGGGGACACCGGGGAGCTGTTTTTT	CASSQVAGDTGELFF
TRBJ1-1	TRBD1	TRBV5-1	.	TGCGCCAGCAGCTTGAGGGGGCAGATGAACACTGAAGCTTTCTTT	CASSLRGQMNTEAFF
TRBJ2-3	TRBD2	TRBV18	.	TGTGCCAGCTCAGGGCTAGCGGGTAGCACAGATACGCAGTATTTT	CASSGLAGSTDTQYF
TRBJ1-2	.	TRBV6-5	.	TGTGCCAGCAGTTACGGAGGGGAGGGCTATGGCTACACCTTC	CASSYGGEGYGYTF
TRBJ2-1	TRBD2	TRBV15	.	TGTGCCACGACGCGGGGGGGCGAAAAAAATGAGCAGTTCTTC	CATTRGGEKNEQFF
TRBJ1-5	.	TRBV27	once	TGTGCCAGCAGTCCTGATCCGGGTCAGCCCCAGCATTTT	CASSPDPGQPQHF
TRBJ2-5	TRBD1	TRBV19	many	TGTGCCAGTAGTATTACGGACAGGGGGCAGGAGACCCAGTACTTC	CASSITDRGQETQYF
TRBJ2-7	TRBD1	TRBV20-1	.	TGCAGTGCTAGTACCCCGGGACAGCTCTCCTACGAGCAGTACTTC	CSASTPGQLSYEQYF
TRBJ2-5	TRBD2	TRBV10-3	.	TGTGCCATCAGTGACAGGGGCGGGGGGACCGGCGGGACCCAGTACTTC	CAISDRGGGTGGTQYF
TRBJ2-7	.	TRBV21-1	.	TGTGCCAGCAGTATAAATCTCCGGGACAGGGGGCACCTTCACTACGAGCAGTACTTC	CASSINLRDRGHLHYEQYF
TRBJ1-1	.	TRBV18	.	TGTGCCAGCTCACCATACAAGAACACTGAAGCTTTCTTT	CASSPYKNTEAFF
TRBJ1-1	.	TRBV5-1	.	TGCGCCAGCAGACGCGGAGTGGACAGTATGAACACTGAAGCTTTCTTT	CASRRGVDSMNTEAFF
TRBJ1-3	.	TRBV28	.	TGTGCCAGCAGTCCCCAGGGTGTTCTGGGAAACACCATATATTTT	CASSPQGVLGNTIYF
TRBJ1-2	.	TRBV6-5	.	TGTGCCAGCGGCGACTCCCCCGGGTATGGCTACACCTTC	CASGDSPGYGYTF
TRBJ2-1	.	TRBV6-2/TRBV6-3	.	TGTGCCAGCAGTCCGACTAGAACCTACAATGAGCAGTTCTTC	CASSPTRTYNEQFF
TRBJ2-7	.	TRBV2	once	TGTGCCAGCAAAGAGCTGGAGAACTCATATTACGAGCAGTACTTC	CASKELENSYYEQYF
TRBJ2-7	TRBD1	TRBV2	.	TGTGCCAGCAGTTTAGTAGGACAGGGCTTCAACGAGCAGTACTTC	CASSLVGQGFNEQYF
TRBJ1-2	TRBD1	TRBV6-6	.	TGTGCCAGCAGTGGTCGACAGGGCGGCTACACCTTC	CASSGRQGGYTF
TRBJ1-5	.	TRBV5-8	.	TGTGCCAGCAGCTTGAGGAGGAGCAATCAGCCCCAGCATTTT	CASSLRRSNQPQHF
TRBJ2-5	.	TRBV18	.	TGTGCCAGCTCACCCGGGGAGACCCAGTACTTC	CASSPGETQYF
TRBJ1-2	.	TRBV10-3	.	TGTGCCATCAATCCTCAGGGGAACTATGGCTACACCTTC	CAINPQGNYGYTF
TRBJ1-2	.	TRBV28	.	TGTGCCAGCAGTTTTTTAGTTGACTATGGCTACACCTTC	CASSFLVDYGYTF
TRBJ2-3	TRBD2	TRBV27	once	TGTGCCAGCAGTTTAGGGGGGGACACAGATACGCAGTATTTT	CASSLGGDTDTQYF
TRBJ2-7	.	TRBV10-1	.	TGCGCCAGCAGGGGGACTTCTGCGGGAGAGCAGTACTTC	CASRGTSAGEQYF
TRBJ2-3	.	TRBV15	few	TGTGCCACCAGCAGAGATAGCAAGGATACGCAGTATTTT	CATSRDSKDTQYF
TRBJ1-2	.	TRBV4-1	medium-sized	TGCGCCAGCAGCCCTATCATGGGGGGAGGTAATGGCTACACCTTC	CASSPIMGGGNGYTF
TRBJ1-2	.	TRBV19	.	TGTGCCAGTAGATTTGGGGGGGAAGGCGGCTACACCTTC	CASRFGGEGGYTF
TRBJ1-1	.	TRBV28	.	TGTGCCAGCAGTTTATTAGGAGGGGACGAACGCGCTTTCTTT	CASSLLGGDERAFF
TRBJ2-5	.	TRBV7-2	.	TGTGCCAGCAGCTTAATGGGAGTAGAGACCCAGTACTTC	CASSLMGVETQYF
TRBJ2-7	.	TRBV27	once	TGTGCCAGCAGTGGGCACAGCTACGAGCAGTACTTC	CASSGHSYEQYF
TRBJ1-1	TRBD1	TRBV11-3	.	TGTGCCAGCAGCTCGGAGGGGGCCCCAGGGGCTGAAGCTTTCTTT	CASSSEGAPGAEAFF
TRBJ2-7	TRBD1	TRBV5-1	.	TGCGCCAGCAGCAATTGGACAGGGAACGAGCAGTACTTC	CASSNWTGNEQYF
TRBJ2-5	.	TRBV5-6	.	TGTGCCAGCAGCTCCGATGTCAGGGGGGCGGGTACCATCCAAGAGACCCAGTACTTC	CASSSDVRGAGTIQETQYF
TRBJ1-5	.	TRBV19	.	TGTGCCAGTAGTGTCGGCGGGGCCCATCAGCCCCAGCATTTT	CASSVGGAHQPQHF
TRBJ1-6	TRBD1	TRBV11-2	.	TGTGCCAGCAGCTACTTTGGACAGGGGAATTCACCCCTCCACTTT	CASSYFGQGNSPLHF